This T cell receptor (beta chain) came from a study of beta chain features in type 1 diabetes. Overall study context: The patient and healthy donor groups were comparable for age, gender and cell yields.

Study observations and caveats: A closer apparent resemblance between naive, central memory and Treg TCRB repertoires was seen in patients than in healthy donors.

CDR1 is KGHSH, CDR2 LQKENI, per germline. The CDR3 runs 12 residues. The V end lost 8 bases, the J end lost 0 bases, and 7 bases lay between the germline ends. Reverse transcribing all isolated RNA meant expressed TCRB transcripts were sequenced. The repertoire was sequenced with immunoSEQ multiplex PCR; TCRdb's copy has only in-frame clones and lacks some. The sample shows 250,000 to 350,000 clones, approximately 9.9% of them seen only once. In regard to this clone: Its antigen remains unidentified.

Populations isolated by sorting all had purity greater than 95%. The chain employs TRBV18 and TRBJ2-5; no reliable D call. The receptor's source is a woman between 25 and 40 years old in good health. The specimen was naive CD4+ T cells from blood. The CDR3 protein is CASSEYQETQYF. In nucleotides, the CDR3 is TGTGCCAGCAGCGAGTACCAAGAGACCCAGTACTTC.